This T cell receptor (beta chain) was retrieved from a study of Ad26.COV2.S vaccination and SARS-CoV-2 variants. The overall study: Trial arm assignment for the donor was COV1001 Ad26.COV2.S. Recipients of Ad26.COV2.S got it intramuscularly, once or twice 56 days apart.

For this clone: What it binds is unknown.

Measured with immunoSEQ multiplex PCR; TCRdb has only the in-frame clones, and not every one. Of about 260,000 clones listed, 87% are singletons. Treatment: some 20 received Ad26.COV2.S at low or high dose, single or two shots; roughly 5 received placebo; per-sample allocation not given. Vaccine and placebo recipients were sampled on day 63 after the first injection. The vaccine antigen was prefusion-stabilized Wuhan SARS-CoV-2 spike. Study outcomes and limitations: Substantial breadth in spike-specific CD8+ and CD4+ T cell responses was reportedly seen after vaccination.

The clonotype originates from a person between 18 and 59 years old who received the Ad26.COV2.S COVID-19 vaccine or a placebo. The sequenced sample was peripheral blood, obtained in a trial of Ad26.COV2.S vaccine versus placebo.

The CDR3 DNA follows: TGCGCCAGCAGCCTTGGGACAGGGATAGGTTCACCCCTCCACTTT. It yields the protein CASSLGTGIGSPLHF. The rearrangement joins TRBV5-1 to TRBJ1-6, with 9 bases matching TRBD1. J lost 9 bases, V lost 4 bases, and 8 bases had no gene match. Germline CDR1 is SGHRS and CDR2 is YFSETQ. This CDR3 is 15 amino acids long.